A selection of T cell receptor beta chains follows, all from one sample in a study of T-cell reconstitution after alpha-beta-depleted transplantation in children. TCRdb re-derived calls from the PCR reads in MiXCR, one entry per CDR3 protein. The sample contains around 200,000 distinct CDR3 sequences, around 9.9% of which appear only once. The sequencing here drew on PBMCs, taken before TCRalphabeta/CD19-depleted stem cell transplant. The source is a child younger than two with acute myeloid leukemia, due to receive a stem cell transplant. CDR3s include the opening cysteine and the closing phenylalanine or tryptophan. The D gene is left open where the match is weak. Only some rows state a clone size, as once, few, many or a class for expanded clones.

clone size	V gene	J gene	D gene	CDR3 DNA	CDR3 protein
many	TRBV7-9	TRBJ1-2	NA	TGTGCCAGCAGCTACGGGACGGAAGATGGCTACACCTTC	CASSYGTEDGYTF
NA	TRBV11-2	TRBJ2-7	NA	TGTGCCAGCAGCTCCTTTGGGGGGGAGCAGTACTTC	CASSSFGGEQYF
NA	TRBV30	TRBJ1-5	NA	TGTGCCTGGAGTCCGCGTGGAAGGGGAAACAATCAGCCCCAGCATTTT	CAWSPRGRGNNQPQHF
many	TRBV7-2	TRBJ2-5	NA	TGTGCCAGCAGCTTAGGATTACCACTAGCAGTAGGCGAGACCCAGTACTTC	CASSLGLPLAVGETQYF
many	TRBV28	TRBJ2-7	NA	TGTGCCAGCACCAACCTCGGGGTGGGCGCCTACGAGCAGTACTTC	CASTNLGVGAYEQYF
NA	TRBV7-2	TRBJ2-7	TRBD2	TGTGCCAGCAGCCTAACTAGCGGGACTCAAAAGCAGTACTTC	CASSLTSGTQKQYF
once	TRBV5-1	TRBJ2-3	TRBD1	TGCGCCAGCGCTTTTACAGGGGGTTCCACAGATACGCAGTATTTT	CASAFTGGSTDTQYF
many	TRBV7-9	TRBJ2-1	NA	TGTGCCAGCAGCTTAGGGCAGGACGTATACAATGAGCAGTTCTTC	CASSLGQDVYNEQFF
many	TRBV5-1	TRBJ2-1	NA	TGCGCCAGCAGCTTCCAGGCATGGGGGAAGTACAATGAGCAGTTCTTC	CASSFQAWGKYNEQFF
many	TRBV28	TRBJ2-5	NA	TGTGCCAGCAGCCCGACAGGGAGGGAGCAAGAGACCCAGTACTTC	CASSPTGREQETQYF
many	TRBV20-1	TRBJ2-1	NA	TGCAGTGCTAGGAGGGTGACTAGTCTGCCGGATGAGCAGTTCTTC	CSARRVTSLPDEQFF
many	TRBV9	TRBJ1-2	NA	TGTGCCAGCAGCGTACCGGGCGGCTACACCTTC	CASSVPGGYTF
many	TRBV2	TRBJ2-6	TRBD2	TGTGCCAGCAGTGAAGCGCTTGGGGGGGTTGGGGCCAACGTCCTGACTTTC	CASSEALGGVGANVLTF
many	TRBV18	TRBJ1-5	NA	TGTGCCAGCTCACCACCGGGGCAGCCCCAGCATTTT	CASSPPGQPQHF
many	TRBV9	TRBJ2-3	TRBD1	TGTGCCAGCAGCGTAACTCCGGGACAGCCAGATACGCAGTATTTT	CASSVTPGQPDTQYF
many	TRBV6-5	TRBJ2-1	NA	TGTGCCAGTGCCTCTGGGTTCCGGCAGTTCTTC	CASASGFRQFF
NA	TRBV10-2	TRBJ2-1	TRBD2	TGCGCCACCGGGACTAGTATTTCCAATGAGCAGTTCTTC	CATGTSISNEQFF
many	TRBV4-3	TRBJ2-5	TRBD2	TGTGCCAGCAGCCAAGGACTAGCGGGAGAGACCCAGTACTTC	CASSQGLAGETQYF
many	TRBV10-3	TRBJ2-3	NA	TGTGCCATCAGTGAAGCGGTTTCCTCAGATACGCAGTATTTT	CAISEAVSSDTQYF
many	TRBV7-2	TRBJ2-1	TRBD2	TGTGCCAGCAGCCCCCGAGGCGGGAGGTTCGATGAGCAGTTCTTC	CASSPRGGRFDEQFF
many	TRBV12-3/TRBV12-4	TRBJ1-2	NA	TGTGCCAGCAGCTGGGCCGACTATGGCTACACCTTC	CASSWADYGYTF
NA	TRBV6-1	TRBJ2-1	TRBD1	TGTGCCAGCAGTGAAGGATGGCAGGGGGTATACAATGAGCAGTTCTTC	CASSEGWQGVYNEQFF
many	TRBV3-1	TRBJ1-1	NA	TGTGCCAGCAGCCTACGCCTGGACAGACACACTGAAGCTTTCTTT	CASSLRLDRHTEAFF
many	TRBV9	TRBJ2-7	NA	TGTGCCAGCAGGAAACAGGGTACCTACGAGCAGTACTTC	CASRKQGTYEQYF
many	TRBV13	TRBJ2-3	TRBD2	TGTGCCAGCAGTCGCCCCCGGGGACTAGCGGGAGGGCCTAGCACAGATACGCAGTATTTT	CASSRPRGLAGGPSTDTQYF
many	TRBV7-6	TRBJ2-1	NA	TGTGCCAGCAGCTTAGGGCAGGGAAGACTTTACAATGAGCAGTTCTTC	CASSLGQGRLYNEQFF
few	TRBV5-6	TRBJ1-4	NA	TGTGCCAGCAACCTACTCGGGGTCACTAATGAAAAACTGTTTTTT	CASNLLGVTNEKLFF
many	TRBV4-2	TRBJ2-1	TRBD2	TGTGCCAGCAGCCAAGACCCCGGGACTAGCGGGAGACATGAGCAGTTCTTC	CASSQDPGTSGRHEQFF
many	TRBV27	TRBJ2-1	TRBD2	TGTGCCAGCAGTTTATCCCACCATAGCGGGAGGGCCTACAATGAGCAGTTCTTC	CASSLSHHSGRAYNEQFF
many	TRBV7-9	TRBJ2-3	NA	TGTGCCAGCAGCTTAGCGGAGTGGGATACGCAGTATTTT	CASSLAEWDTQYF
many	TRBV7-9	TRBJ2-1	TRBD2	TGTGCCAGCAGCCTCCGGACTAGCGGGCACAATGAGCAGTTCTTC	CASSLRTSGHNEQFF
many	TRBV18	TRBJ2-5	NA	TGTGCCAGCTCAGAACCCGGGACCCCGGGAGAGACCCAGTACTTC	CASSEPGTPGETQYF
few	TRBV6-2/TRBV6-3	TRBJ2-1	TRBD1	TGTGCCAGCAGTTACTTAACAGGGGGCGAGCAGTTCTTC	CASSYLTGGEQFF
few	TRBV11-3	TRBJ2-1	NA	TGTGCCAGCAGCTCCAGAGGCTGGCAGTACAATGAGCAGTTCTTC	CASSSRGWQYNEQFF
many	TRBV7-9	TRBJ1-2	TRBD1	TGTGCCAGCAGTCCCGGGACAGGGACTTATATCTATGGCTACACCTTC	CASSPGTGTYIYGYTF
many	TRBV7-9	TRBJ2-1	TRBD2	TGTGCCAGCAGCTTAGCGCGGGGGTGGAATGAGCAGTTCTTC	CASSLARGWNEQFF
many	TRBV6-2/TRBV6-3	TRBJ1-5	TRBD1	TGTGCCAGCAGTCCGACAGGGGTGGGCAATCGGCCCCAGCATTTT	CASSPTGVGNRPQHF
many	TRBV20-1	TRBJ2-6	TRBD1	TGCAGTGCTAGTAGCCTGGGACAGGGGGCGCCTGGGGCCAACGTCCTGACTTTC	CSASSLGQGAPGANVLTF
few	TRBV6-4	TRBJ2-1	NA	TGTGCCAGCAGTGACTCTAGCGACAATGAGCAGTTCTTC	CASSDSSDNEQFF
many	TRBV3-1	TRBJ1-2	NA	TGTGCCAGCAGCCAAGAATTCGGAGCTGGCTACACCTTC	CASSQEFGAGYTF